The source of this TCR beta chain is a study of blood T cell repertoires in COVID-19. Authors' methods: Scientists estimated how many nucleated cells there were by amplifying reference gene primers. Produced via immunoSEQ multiplex PCR; TCRdb's table is partial and in-frame only. That table gives V, J and clone size, and the DNA gave D and trimming. Of about 51,000 clones listed, around 84% are singletons. This clone was detected once. The germline V and J ends were trimmed by 4 bases and 4 bases, with 12 bases remaining between them. CDR1 is LGHDT, CDR2 YNNKEL, per germline (reference sequence). This CDR3 region has 14 residues.

What was sequenced was peripheral blood. The source of this sequence is a man older than 75 with active COVID-19. The rearrangement links TRBV3-1 (or the pseudogene TRBV3-2) to TRBJ2-3, with no clear D. The CDR3 DNA sequence: TGTGCCAGCAGCCTTACAGATGTAGCAGATACGCAGTATTTT. Translation gives CASSLTDVADTQYF.